The present entry profiles one T cell receptor (beta chain) with its context. These data originate in a study of blood T cell repertoires in COVID-19. Study context: Sites in the United States, Italy and Spain provided acute and convalescent COVID-19 samples. From T cells, B-cell-depleted T cells, or PBMCs came the material, which was cDNA or gDNA.

Using immunoSEQ multiplex PCR, the repertoire was profiled, and TCRdb retains in-frame clones only, with some absent. The table has 200,000 to 250,000 clones, 87% seen once. Clinical histories supplied by participants themselves formed the basis of cohort assignment. There are 19 residues in the CDR3. V was pared by 4 bases and J by 0 bases, with 18 bases of the junction left unmatched. Germline CDR1 and CDR2: GTSNPN and SVGIG (reference sequence). This chain joins TRBV30 and TRBJ1-3; 7 bases agree with TRBD1. The sample comprised PBMCs or T cells enriched from blood (not recorded which). This TCR was sampled from a man aged 30-40 years who had recovered from COVID-19. Written as DNA, the CDR3 is TGTGCCTGGAACGACCCCTTGCTTCTGACAGGGCACTCTGGAAACACCATATATTTT. Its protein product is CAWNDPLLLTGHSGNTIYF.